This T cell receptor (beta chain) derives from a study of control samples from healthy donors and cancer patients. Produced via immunoSEQ multiplex PCR; TCRdb's table is partial and in-frame only. This sample has some 120,000 clones, with around 87% found just once. The CDR3 is 16 residues long. With 2 bases clipped from V and 5 bases from J, the junction kept 9 bases outside the gene matches. Germline-derived CDR1 and CDR2 are SGHAT and FQDESV (reference sequence). The material sequenced was PBMCs. The clonotype was recovered from a woman aged 50 to 65 with colorectal cancer. This chain joins TRBV11-1 and TRBJ2-5, with TRBD2 identical over 9 bases. CDR3 protein: CASSLSAGGRTETQYF. The CDR3 coding sequence is TGTGCCAGCAGCTTATCTGCGGGAGGGAGGACGGAGACCCAGTACTTC.